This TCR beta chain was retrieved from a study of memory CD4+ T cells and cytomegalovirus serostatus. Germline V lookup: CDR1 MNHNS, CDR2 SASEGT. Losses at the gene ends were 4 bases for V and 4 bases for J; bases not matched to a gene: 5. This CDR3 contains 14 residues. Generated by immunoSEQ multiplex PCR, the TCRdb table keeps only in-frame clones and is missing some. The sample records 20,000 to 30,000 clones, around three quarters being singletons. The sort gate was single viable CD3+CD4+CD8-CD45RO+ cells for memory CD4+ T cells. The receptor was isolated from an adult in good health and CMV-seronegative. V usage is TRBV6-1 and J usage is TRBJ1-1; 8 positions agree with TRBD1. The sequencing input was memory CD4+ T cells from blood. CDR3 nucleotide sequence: TGTGCCAGCAGTGCCTCAGGGGGCTTCACTGAAGCTTTCTTT. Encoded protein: CASSASGGFTEAFF.